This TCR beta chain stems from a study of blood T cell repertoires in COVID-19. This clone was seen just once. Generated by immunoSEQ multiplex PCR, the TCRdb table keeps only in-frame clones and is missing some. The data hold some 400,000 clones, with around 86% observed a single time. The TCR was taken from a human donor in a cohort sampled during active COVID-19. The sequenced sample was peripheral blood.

In nucleotides, the CDR3 is TGTGCCAGCAGCCCGAAGAGGACAAATTCACCCCTCCACTTT. It yields the protein CASSPKRTNSPLHF. J is TRBJ1-6 and V is TRBV4-2, with a weak D call TRBD1 (5 bases). Germline CDR1 reads LGHNA; CDR2 reads YNFKEQ. There are 14 residues in the CDR3. With 4 bases removed from V and 7 bases from J, the gap between germline ends came to 11 bases.